The clone carrying this T cell receptor beta chain was counted ten times or more. The source of the sample is a study of T-cell memory formation after mild COVID-19. This CDR3 is built from 14 residues. The V gene's germline CDR1 is LGHDT and CDR2 YNNKEL (reference sequence). V gave up 3 bases and J gave up 3 bases; unmatched junction bases: 1. cDNA libraries for TCR alpha and TCR beta, carrying sample barcodes and UMIs, came from 5'RACE with constant-segment primers. MiXCR was run by TCRdb on the 5' RACE reads, yielding one entry per CDR3 protein. The repertoire holds over 120,000 distinct CDR3 sequences, about 5.5% seen once, with roughly 1.9% in the top ten.

This sequence was found in an adult woman who had mild COVID-19 (a few samples of this study predate the infection). Cell type and time point are not known. This chain connects TRBV3-1 to TRBJ2-3; 9 bases map to TRBD2. Sequenced: PBMCs or a T cell subset sorted from them (not recorded which). CDR3 in amino acids: CASSQREGTDTQYF. CDR3 in DNA: TGTGCCAGCAGCCAGCGGGAGGGGACAGATACGCAGTATTTT.